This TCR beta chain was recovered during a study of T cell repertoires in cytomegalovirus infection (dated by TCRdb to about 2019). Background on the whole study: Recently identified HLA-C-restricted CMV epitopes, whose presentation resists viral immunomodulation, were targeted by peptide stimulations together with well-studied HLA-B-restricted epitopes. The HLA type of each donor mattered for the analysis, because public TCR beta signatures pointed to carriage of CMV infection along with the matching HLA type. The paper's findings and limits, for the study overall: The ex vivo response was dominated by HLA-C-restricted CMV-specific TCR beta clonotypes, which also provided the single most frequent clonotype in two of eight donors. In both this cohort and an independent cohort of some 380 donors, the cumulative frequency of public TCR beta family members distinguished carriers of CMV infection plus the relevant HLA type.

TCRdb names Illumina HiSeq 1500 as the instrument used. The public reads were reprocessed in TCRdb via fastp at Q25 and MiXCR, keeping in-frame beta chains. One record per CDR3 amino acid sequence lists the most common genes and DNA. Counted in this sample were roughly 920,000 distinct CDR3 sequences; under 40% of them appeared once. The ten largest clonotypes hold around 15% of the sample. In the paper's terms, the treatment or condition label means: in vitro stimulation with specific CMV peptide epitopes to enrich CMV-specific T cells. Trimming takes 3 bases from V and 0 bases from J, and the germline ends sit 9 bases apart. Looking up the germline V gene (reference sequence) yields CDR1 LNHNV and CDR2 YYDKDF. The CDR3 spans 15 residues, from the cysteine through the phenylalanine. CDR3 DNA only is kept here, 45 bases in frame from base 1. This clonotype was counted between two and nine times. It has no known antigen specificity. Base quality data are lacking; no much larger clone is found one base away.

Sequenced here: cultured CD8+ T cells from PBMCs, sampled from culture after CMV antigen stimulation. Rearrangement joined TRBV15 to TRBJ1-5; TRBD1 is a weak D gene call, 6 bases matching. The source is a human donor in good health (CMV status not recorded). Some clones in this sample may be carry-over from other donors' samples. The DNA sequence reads TGTGCCACCAGCAGGGACAGCAATAGCAATCAGCCCCAGCATTTT. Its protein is CATSRDSNSNQPQHF.